The 19 T cell receptor beta chains presented below share a single source sample, sequenced in a study of T cells in Graves' hyperthyroidism and ophthalmopathy. RNA transcripts yielded amplified TCR beta CDR3 regions. The TCR CDR3 was amplified in a first-round RT-PCR using the HTBI primer set. TCRdb recomputed calls from the multiplex PCR reads with MiXCR, one row per CDR3 protein. Among about 400,000 distinct CDR3 sequences listed, around 13% were seen once. The sample comprised blood. All receptors come from a woman younger than 30 with Graves' hyperthyroidism.

Many counts were recorded for this clonotype. CDR3 region: CASRPISGETQYF. The DNA for the CDR3 is TGTGCCAGCAGGCCCATTAGTGGCGAGACCCAGTACTTC. The chain couples TRBV12-3 or TRBV12-4 to TRBJ2-5; D is undetermined. Trimming took off 6 bases at V and 5 bases at J, with 13 bases between the two ends. The CDR3 is made up of 13 amino acids.

In its sample, this clonotype was seen a few times. The V call is TRBV19, the J call TRBJ1-1; possibly TRBD1 for D (5 bases). Germline V gene data show CDR1 as LNHDA and CDR2 as SQIVND (reference sequence). The V and J ends lost 1 base and 6 bases respectively, with 9 bases between them. This CDR3 is built from 13 residues. The CDR3: CASSIARQPEAFF. As DNA, the CDR3 is TGTGCCAGTAGTATAGCACGACAGCCTGAAGCTTTCTTT.

This clonotype was seen many times. The J gene is TRBJ2-6, the V gene TRBV28, with TRBD1 matching 7 bases. In germline, CDR1 is MDHEN, CDR2 SYDVKM. V lost 2 bases and J lost 2; bases outside the gene matches: 6. CDR3 length: 17 residues. DNA of the CDR3: TGTGCCAGCAGTTTACAAGGGGGCGACGCTGGGGCCAACGTCCTGACTTTC. Its translation: CASSLQGGDAGANVLTF.

This clonotype came up many times. The chain couples TRBV10-3 to TRBJ2-7, with 9 bases that match TRBD1. CDR1 is ENHRY and CDR2 is SYGVKD in the germline V gene. V shed 1 base and J 4 bases; nucleotides not matched to a gene: 2. CDR3 length: 14 amino acids. The CDR3 loop is CAISELQGAYEQYF. The CDR3 region has the DNA TGTGCCATCAGTGAGTTACAGGGGGCGTACGAGCAGTACTTC.

The chain combines TRBV9 with TRBJ2-4, with D perhaps TRBD1 (5 bases). The CDR3 covers 13 residues. Germline V gene sequence: CDR1 SGDLS, CDR2 YYNGEE. V lost 2 bases, J lost 8 bases, and 11 bases lay in between. CDR3 sequence reads: CASSVQQGDIQYF. For the CDR3, the DNA is TGTGCCAGCAGCGTTCAACAAGGGGACATTCAGTACTTC.

This clonotype was detected ten times or more. The chain joins TRBV7-8 to TRBJ2-7, with TRBD1 matching over 8 bases. After removal of 4 bases from V and 2 bases from J, the junction contained 1 base not matched to a gene. This CDR3 has 13 residues. Germline CDR1 SGHVS, CDR2 FQNEAQ. DNA of the CDR3: TGTGCCAGCAGCTACAGGGGGGCCTACGAGCAGTACTTC. Translated, it gives CASSYRGAYEQYF.

The chain uses TRBV5-4 and TRBJ1-1, with TRBD1 identical over 12 bases. The CDR3 spans 17 residues. After removal of 6 bases from V and 5 bases from J, the junction contained 14 bases not matched to a gene. Germline V lookup: CDR1 SGHNT, CDR2 YYREEE (reference sequence). The CDR3 spells CASTPPGTGGPITEAFF. The CDR3 DNA reads TGTGCCAGCACCCCCCCGGGGACAGGGGGCCCAATAACTGAAGCTTTCTTT. The variable domain in full, completed from reference TRBV5-4 and TRBJ1-1, reads ETGVTQSPTHLIKTRGQQVTLRCSSQSGHNTVSWYQQALGQGPQFIFQYYREEENGRGNFPPRFSGLQFPNYSSELNVNALELDDSALYLCASTPPGTGGPITEAFFGQGTRLTVV.

This clonotype came up many times. This chain links TRBV27 with TRBJ2-5; 15 bases fit TRBD2. V was clipped by 5 bases and J by 6 bases; unmatched bases: 16. The V gene's germline CDR1 is MNHEY and CDR2 SMNVEV (reference sequence). The CDR3 sequence is 19 residues long. CDR3 sequence: CASSPWTSGRADGVKTQYF. The CDR3 DNA is TGTGCCAGCAGTCCCTGGACTAGCGGGAGGGCCGATGGGGTAAAGACCCAGTACTTC.

V and J are TRBV3-1 and TRBJ1-4, with TRBD1 as a possible D gene (6 bases). This CDR3 has 18 residues. The germline V gene encodes CDR1 LGHDT and CDR2 YNNKEL (reference sequence). The V end lost 0 bases, the J end lost 1 base, and 15 bases lay between the germline ends. For the CDR3, the DNA is TGTGCCAGCAGCCAAGACCCCATACACAGGGTAACTAATGAAAAACTGTTTTTT. Translation: CASSQDPIHRVTNEKLFF.

This chain connects TRBV10-1 to TRBJ1-6; D is unresolved. Germline CDR1 is WNHNN and CDR2 is SYGVQD (reference sequence). The CDR3 is made up of 14 amino acids. The V end was cut by 3 bases, the J end by 4 bases, with 7 bases between. The CDR3 bases are TGCGCCAGCAGTGAAAACGGGTATAATTCACCCCTCCACTTT. It specifies CASSENGYNSPLHF.

The sample holds many counts of this clonotype. The chain recombines TRBV6-1 with TRBJ2-1; D is undetermined. The germline V gene has CDR1 MNHNS and CDR2 SASEGT. V was shortened by 8 bases and J by 0 bases, with 8 bases between the two germline ends. The CDR3 consists of 13 residues. CDR3 nucleotides: TGTGCCAGCCGTAGGAGCTCCTACAATGAGCAGTTCTTC. Its translation: CASRRSSYNEQFF.

The sample holds a few counts of this clonotype. The V gene is TRBV5-1, the J gene TRBJ2-7, with D maybe TRBD2 (6 bases). Germline V CDR1 and CDR2: SGHRS, YFSETQ. The V and J ends lost 4 bases and 5 bases respectively, with 10 bases between them. The CDR3 loop spans 12 amino acids. CDR3 DNA: TGCGCCAGCAGCCCGGAGGGGCACGAGCAGTACTTC. As protein: CASSPEGHEQYF.

This clonotype was observed at least ten times. The chain has TRBV6-2 or TRBV6-3 and TRBJ2-3; D is perhaps TRBD2 (6 bases). The germline gives CDR1 MNHEY, CDR2 SVGEGT. This CDR3 is 17 amino acids long. V was trimmed by 4 bases and J by 0 bases, leaving 17 bases between them. The CDR3 DNA reads TGTGCCAGCAGTTCCCGCCGGGGGATTTCTAGCACAGATACGCAGTATTTT. Amino acid sequence: CASSSRRGISSTDTQYF.

This clonotype was counted ten times or more. The rearrangement joins TRBV2 to TRBJ2-5, with TRBD2 identical over 10 bases. With V trimmed by 9 bases and J by 3 bases, 10 bases remained unmatched. The CDR3 contains 15 residues. The V gene's germline CDR1 is SNHLY and CDR2 FYNNEI. CDR3 sequence (DNA): TGTGCCAGTATCCCAGGACTAGCGGAAGAAGAGACCCAGTACTTC. Translation: CASIPGLAEEETQYF.

This clonotype was counted only a few times. V gene TRBV3-1 combines with J gene TRBJ1-4; D is possibly TRBD1 (5 bases). V dropped 1 base and J dropped 7 bases, with 16 bases sitting between them. The CDR3 runs to 16 residues. Germline V gives CDR1 LGHDT, CDR2 YNNKEL (reference sequence). The DNA of the CDR3 is TGTGCCAGCAGCCAAGTTTTGAGGGGAGGGAGTGAAAAACTGTTTTTT. It is translated as CASSQVLRGGSEKLFF.

This clonotype has at least ten counts. This chain joins TRBV20-1 and TRBJ2-7, with 10 bases matching TRBD2. The CDR3 totals 13 residues. V was pared by 1 base and J by 6 bases, with 3 bases of the junction left unmatched. Germline lookup yields CDR1 DFQATT and CDR2 SNEGSKA (reference sequence). This CDR3 reads CSARGSGRSEQYF. The CDR3 DNA is TGCAGTGCTAGAGGTAGCGGGAGGAGCGAGCAGTACTTC.

This clonotype came up a few times. V usage is TRBV20-1 and J usage is TRBJ2-2, with D possibly called TRBD1 or TRBD2 (6 bases each). This CDR3 has 15 residues. Trimming stripped 0 bases from V and 3 bases from J, with 11 bases between. Per germline, CDR1 DFQATT and CDR2 SNEGSKA (reference sequence). CDR3 nucleotides: TGCAGTGCTAGAGATGGGGGGCAGGACACCGGGGAGCTGTTTTTT. Protein sequence: CSARDGGQDTGELFF.

This chain links TRBV13 with TRBJ2-3, with 11 positions matching TRBD2. Germline V gene data show CDR1 as PRHDT and CDR2 as FYEKMQ (reference sequence). The length of the CDR3 is 17 residues. V was pared by 5 bases and J by 0 bases, with 7 bases of the junction left unmatched. The CDR3 spells CASSPRGTSGSTDTQYF. CDR3 sequence (DNA): TGTGCCAGCAGCCCAAGGGGGACTAGCGGTAGCACAGATACGCAGTATTTT.

This clonotype was found many times. The genes are TRBV20-1 and TRBJ2-1; perhaps TRBD2 as D (6 bases). The CDR3 totals 12 residues. The germline V and J ends were trimmed by 7 bases and 5 bases, with 12 bases remaining between them. Germline loops: CDR1 DFQATT, CDR2 SNEGSKA (reference sequence). The CDR3, as DNA: TGCAGTGTGCCGCGGAGGGACAATGAGCAGTTCTTC. Protein product: CSVPRRDNEQFF.